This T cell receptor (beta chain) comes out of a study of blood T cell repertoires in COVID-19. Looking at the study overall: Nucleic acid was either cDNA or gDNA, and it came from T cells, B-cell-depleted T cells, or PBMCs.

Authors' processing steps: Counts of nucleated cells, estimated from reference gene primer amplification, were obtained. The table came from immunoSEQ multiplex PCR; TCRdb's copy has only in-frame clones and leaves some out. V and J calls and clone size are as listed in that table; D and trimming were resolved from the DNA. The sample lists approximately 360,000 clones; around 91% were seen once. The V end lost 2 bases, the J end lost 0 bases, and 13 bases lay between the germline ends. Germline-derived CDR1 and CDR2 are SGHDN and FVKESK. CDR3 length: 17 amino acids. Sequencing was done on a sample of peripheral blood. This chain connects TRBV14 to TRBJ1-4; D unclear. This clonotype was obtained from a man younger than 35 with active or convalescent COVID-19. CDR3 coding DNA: TGTGCCAGCAGCCAATGGGGAGGAATTGCAACTAATGAAAAACTGTTTTTT. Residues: CASSQWGGIATNEKLFF.